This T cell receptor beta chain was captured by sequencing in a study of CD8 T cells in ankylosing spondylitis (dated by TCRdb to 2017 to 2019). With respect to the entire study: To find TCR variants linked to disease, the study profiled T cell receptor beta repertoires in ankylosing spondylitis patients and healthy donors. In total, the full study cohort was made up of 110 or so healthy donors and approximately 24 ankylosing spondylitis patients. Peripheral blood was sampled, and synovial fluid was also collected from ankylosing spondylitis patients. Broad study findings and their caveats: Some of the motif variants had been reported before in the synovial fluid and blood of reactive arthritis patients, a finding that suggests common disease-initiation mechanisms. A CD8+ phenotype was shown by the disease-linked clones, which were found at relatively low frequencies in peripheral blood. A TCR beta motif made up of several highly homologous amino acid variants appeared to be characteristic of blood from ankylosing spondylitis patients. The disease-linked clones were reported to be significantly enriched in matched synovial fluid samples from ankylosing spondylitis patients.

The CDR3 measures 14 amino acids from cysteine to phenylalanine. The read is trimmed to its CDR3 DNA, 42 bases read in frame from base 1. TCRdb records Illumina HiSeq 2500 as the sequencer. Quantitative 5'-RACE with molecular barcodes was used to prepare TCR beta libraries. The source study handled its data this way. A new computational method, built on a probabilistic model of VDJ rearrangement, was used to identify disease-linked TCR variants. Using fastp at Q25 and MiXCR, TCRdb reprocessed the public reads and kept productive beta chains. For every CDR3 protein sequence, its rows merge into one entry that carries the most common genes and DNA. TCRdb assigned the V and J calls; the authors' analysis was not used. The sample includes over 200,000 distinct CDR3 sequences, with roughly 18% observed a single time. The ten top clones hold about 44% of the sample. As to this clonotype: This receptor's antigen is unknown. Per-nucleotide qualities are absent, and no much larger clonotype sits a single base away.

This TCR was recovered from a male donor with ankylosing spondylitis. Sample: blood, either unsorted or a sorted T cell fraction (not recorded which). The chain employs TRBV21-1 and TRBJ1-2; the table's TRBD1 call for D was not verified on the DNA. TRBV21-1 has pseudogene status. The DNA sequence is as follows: TGTGCCAGCAGCATGGACAGGGCTAACTATGGCTACACCTTC. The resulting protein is CASSMDRANYGYTF.